These 21 T cell receptor beta chains were all obtained from the same sample, sequenced in a study of T cell changes during pregnancy in multiple sclerosis. Repertoires were generated with immunoSEQ multiplex PCR, while TCRdb's copy carries only in-frame clones and drops some. The top ten clones hold 0.15% to 0.25% of a sample with tens of thousands of clones, about 90% of them seen once. Here the sequenced sample was CD4+ T cells from peripheral blood mononuclear cells, taken in the second trimester of pregnancy. These receptors came from a female donor with multiple sclerosis, enrolled in a pregnancy study.

This clone was counted a few times. The V call is TRBV4-1, the J call TRBJ1-2, with 7 bases that match TRBD1. The J segment lost 2 bases and the V segment lost 1 base, leaving 4 bases of the junction unmatched. The germline V gene has CDR1 MGHRA and CDR2 YSYEKL. The CDR3 sequence is 15 residues long. The DNA for the CDR3 is TGCGCCAGCAGCCAAGTCGTGACAGGGAACTATGGCTACACCTTC. Translation gives CASSQVVTGNYGYTF.

The gene calls are TRBV19 and TRBJ2-2, with TRBD1 matching 7 bases. There are 13 residues in the CDR3. Per germline, CDR1 LNHDA and CDR2 SQIVND (reference sequence). Trimming took 8 bases from V and 7 from J; bases not matched to a gene: 7. The CDR3 loop reads CASQDRADGELFF. The CDR3 coding sequence is TGTGCCAGTCAAGACAGGGCCGACGGGGAGCTGTTTTTT.

The chain uses TRBV7-3 and TRBJ2-7; 10 nucleotides align to TRBD2. Germline lookup yields CDR1 SGHTA and CDR2 FQGTGA. There are 13 residues in the CDR3. Trimming cost V 9 bases and J 4 bases; bases outside gene matches: 6. The DNA for the CDR3 is TGTGCCAGAAGGACTAGCGGAGGGTACGAGCAGTACTTC. As protein: CARRTSGGYEQYF.

The chain is built from TRBV29-1 and TRBJ1-2; 10 nucleotides agree with TRBD1. V dropped 7 bases and J dropped 9; count of bases not matched to a gene: 11. Germline assignment: CDR1 SQVTM and CDR2 ANQGSEA. The CDR3 sequence is 13 residues long. In DNA, the CDR3 is TGCAGCGCCCGACCGGGACAGGGGACTAGCTACACCTTC. It is translated as CSARPGQGTSYTF.

V is TRBV5-1 and J is TRBJ1-6; TRBD1 is a possible D gene (6 bases). There are 14 residues in the CDR3. The germline V gene has CDR1 SGHRS and CDR2 YFSETQ. Trimming removed 1 base at V and 7 bases at J, with 9 bases between. This CDR3 reads CASSLKGVNSPLHF. CDR3 nucleotides: TGCGCCAGCAGCTTGAAGGGGGTCAATTCACCCCTCCACTTT. Looking up the rest from reference TRBV5-1 and TRBJ1-6 gives the full variable domain: KAGVTQTPRYLIKTRGQQVTLSCSPISGHRSVSWYQQTPGQGLQFLFEYFSETQRNKGNFPGRFSGRQFSNSRSEMNVSTLELGDSALYLCASSLKGVNSPLHFGNGTRLTVT.

This chain connects TRBV18 to TRBJ2-1, with 7 bases identical to TRBD2. Germline CDR1 reads KGHSH; CDR2 reads LQKENI. CDR3 length: 14 residues. V was pared by 6 bases and J by 9 bases, with 11 bases of the junction left unmatched. The CDR3 sequence is CASSLLAAGGEQFF. For the CDR3, the DNA is TGTGCCAGCTCCCTCCTAGCGGCCGGGGGTGAGCAGTTCTTC.

This chain connects TRBV9 to TRBJ2-1, with TRBD2 identical over 8 bases. The germline gives CDR1 SGDLS, CDR2 YYNGEE. The CDR3 totals 14 residues. The J segment lost 6 bases and the V segment lost 6 bases, leaving 8 bases of the junction unmatched. CDR3 amino acids: CASTPAGGSNEQFF. The CDR3 nucleotides read TGTGCCAGCACCCCGGCGGGGGGCAGCAATGAGCAGTTCTTC.

The rearrangement joins TRBV19 to TRBJ1-2; D is perhaps TRBD1 (6 bases). V lost 0 bases to trimming and J lost 2 bases, with 13 bases between them. This CDR3 has 16 residues. The germline V gene has CDR1 LNHDA and CDR2 SQIVND (reference sequence). The CDR3 nucleotides read TGTGCCAGTAGTATAGATACAGGGAAGACCAACTATGGCTACACCTTC. It codes for CASSIDTGKTNYGYTF.

The chain uses TRBV6-1 and TRBJ2-7; 7 nucleotides line up with TRBD2. CDR1 is MNHNS and CDR2 is SASEGT in the germline V gene. J gave up 2 bases and V 8 bases, and 12 bases lay outside the gene matches. This CDR3 is 15 amino acids long. The CDR3 DNA reads TGTGCCAGCGGGGGGGAACTCGGGTTTACCTACGAGCAGTACTTC. This gives the protein CASGGELGFTYEQYF.

The V call is TRBV5-1, the J call TRBJ2-7, with D possibly TRBD1 on 5 matching bases. Germline CDR1 SGHRS, CDR2 YFSETQ. V lost 0 bases and J 3 bases, leaving 13 bases between the germline ends. The CDR3 contains 15 residues. The CDR3 loop is CASSLAMTEVYEQYF. CDR3 DNA: TGCGCCAGCAGCTTGGCAATGACAGAAGTCTACGAGCAGTACTTC. Based on the CDR3 plus reference TRBV5-1 and TRBJ2-7, the full variable domain is KAGVTQTPRYLIKTRGQQVTLSCSPISGHRSVSWYQQTPGQGLQFLFEYFSETQRNKGNFPGRFSGRQFSNSRSEMNVSTLELGDSALYLCASSLAMTEVYEQYFGPGTRLTVT.

V is TRBV5-1 and J is TRBJ2-3; 8 positions match TRBD1. V lost 4 bases, J lost 0 bases, and 4 bases stayed unmatched. Germline V gives CDR1 SGHRS, CDR2 YFSETQ. CDR3 length equals 15 residues. The CDR3 sequence is CASSADRASTDTQYF. For the CDR3, the DNA is TGCGCCAGCAGCGCGGACAGGGCAAGCACAGATACGCAGTATTTT.

The chain carries TRBV6-1 and TRBJ1-2, with a tentative D call TRBD1 (5 bases). The germline CDR1 and CDR2 sequences are MNHNS and SASEGT. The CDR3 runs to 12 residues. Trimming took off 6 bases at V and 6 bases at J, with 11 bases between the two ends. CDR3 DNA sequence: TGTGCCAGCAGCCCTGACAGAAATGGCTACACCTTC. It is translated as CASSPDRNGYTF.

The CDR3 loop reads CASSLGQYTEAFF. CDR3 in DNA: TGTGCCAGCAGCTTAGGACAATACACTGAAGCTTTCTTT. This rearrangement joins TRBV7-9 to TRBJ1-1; unclear D gene. Trimming left V 1 base short and J 3 bases short, with 6 bases between. CDR1 is SEHNR and CDR2 is FQNEAQ in the germline V gene (reference sequence). This CDR3 is built from 13 residues.

V gene TRBV19 combines with J gene TRBJ2-1; 9 bases fit TRBD2. CDR3 size: 17 residues. Trimming removed 4 bases from V and 1 base from J; junction bases left unmatched: 8. Germline CDR1 reads LNHDA; CDR2 reads SQIVND (reference sequence). In DNA form, the CDR3 reads TGTGCCAGTAGTACTCGAAGCGGGGGGTTTTCCTACAATGAGCAGTTCTTC. It codes for CASSTRSGGFSYNEQFF.

V is TRBV28 and J is TRBJ2-3; perhaps TRBD1 as D (8 bases). Trimming removed 4 bases at V and 5 bases at J, with 16 bases between. The CDR3 runs to 15 residues. CDR1 and CDR2 from the germline V gene are MDHEN and SYDVKM. The CDR3: CASSSTGGGGDTQYF. The DNA of the CDR3 is TGTGCCAGCAGTTCAACAGGGGGGGGCGGAGATACGCAGTATTTT.

The chain joins TRBV19 to TRBJ1-1; the match to TRBD1 covers 9 bases. The CDR3 loop spans 16 amino acids. Germline V gene sequence: CDR1 LNHDA, CDR2 SQIVND (reference sequence). J was trimmed by 1 base and V by 8 bases; bases with no gene match: 11. The DNA for the CDR3 is TGTGCCAGTTACTGGAGGGACAGGGTCCCGAACACTGAAGCTTTCTTT. As protein: CASYWRDRVPNTEAFF.

This chain joins TRBV28 and TRBJ2-7; 9 positions match TRBD2. This CDR3 is built from 14 residues. The V gene's germline CDR1 is MDHEN and CDR2 SYDVKM. The trim removed 4 bases at V and 6 bases at J, leaving 7 bases unmatched. DNA for the CDR3: TGTGCCAGCAGTTCGATAGCGGGAGAGAGCGAGCAGTACTTC. As protein: CASSSIAGESEQYF.

The chain recombines TRBV5-1 with TRBJ1-1; TRBD1 matches 7 bases. The V gene's germline CDR1 is SGHRS and CDR2 YFSETQ. This CDR3 is built from 13 residues. V dropped 4 bases and J dropped 8; count of bases not matched to a gene: 8. The DNA of the CDR3 is TGCGCCAGCAGCCCGGACAGGCGAGGGGAAGCTTTCTTT. This codes for CASSPDRRGEAFF.

V gene TRBV6-6 combines with J gene TRBJ2-7, with D possibly TRBD1 on 6 matching bases. This CDR3 comprises 13 residues. The ends were cut back, 4 bases at V and 1 base at J, with 8 bases in the middle. Germline loops: CDR1 MNHNY, CDR2 SVGAGI (reference sequence). CDR3 in amino acids: CASSLQGSYEQYF. The CDR3 bases are TGTGCCAGCAGTTTACAGGGATCCTACGAGCAGTACTTC.

The chain combines TRBV10-3 with TRBJ1-1; no clear D. Looked up from germline, CDR1 is ENHRY and CDR2 is SYGVKD. The CDR3 consists of 13 residues. V shed 10 bases and J shed 0 bases, with 12 bases lying between them. CDR3 amino acids: CATTPDLNTEAFF. The CDR3 DNA reads as TGTGCCACAACACCGGACTTGAACACTGAAGCTTTCTTT.

The chain uses TRBV9 and TRBJ2-1; no clear D. V was cut by 4 bases and J by 1 base, with 9 bases left in between. The CDR3 covers 14 residues. Germline CDR1 is SGDLS and CDR2 is YYNGEE. CDR3 protein: CASSPRWSYNEQFF. The DNA of the CDR3 is TGTGCCAGCAGCCCTAGGTGGTCCTACAATGAGCAGTTCTTC.